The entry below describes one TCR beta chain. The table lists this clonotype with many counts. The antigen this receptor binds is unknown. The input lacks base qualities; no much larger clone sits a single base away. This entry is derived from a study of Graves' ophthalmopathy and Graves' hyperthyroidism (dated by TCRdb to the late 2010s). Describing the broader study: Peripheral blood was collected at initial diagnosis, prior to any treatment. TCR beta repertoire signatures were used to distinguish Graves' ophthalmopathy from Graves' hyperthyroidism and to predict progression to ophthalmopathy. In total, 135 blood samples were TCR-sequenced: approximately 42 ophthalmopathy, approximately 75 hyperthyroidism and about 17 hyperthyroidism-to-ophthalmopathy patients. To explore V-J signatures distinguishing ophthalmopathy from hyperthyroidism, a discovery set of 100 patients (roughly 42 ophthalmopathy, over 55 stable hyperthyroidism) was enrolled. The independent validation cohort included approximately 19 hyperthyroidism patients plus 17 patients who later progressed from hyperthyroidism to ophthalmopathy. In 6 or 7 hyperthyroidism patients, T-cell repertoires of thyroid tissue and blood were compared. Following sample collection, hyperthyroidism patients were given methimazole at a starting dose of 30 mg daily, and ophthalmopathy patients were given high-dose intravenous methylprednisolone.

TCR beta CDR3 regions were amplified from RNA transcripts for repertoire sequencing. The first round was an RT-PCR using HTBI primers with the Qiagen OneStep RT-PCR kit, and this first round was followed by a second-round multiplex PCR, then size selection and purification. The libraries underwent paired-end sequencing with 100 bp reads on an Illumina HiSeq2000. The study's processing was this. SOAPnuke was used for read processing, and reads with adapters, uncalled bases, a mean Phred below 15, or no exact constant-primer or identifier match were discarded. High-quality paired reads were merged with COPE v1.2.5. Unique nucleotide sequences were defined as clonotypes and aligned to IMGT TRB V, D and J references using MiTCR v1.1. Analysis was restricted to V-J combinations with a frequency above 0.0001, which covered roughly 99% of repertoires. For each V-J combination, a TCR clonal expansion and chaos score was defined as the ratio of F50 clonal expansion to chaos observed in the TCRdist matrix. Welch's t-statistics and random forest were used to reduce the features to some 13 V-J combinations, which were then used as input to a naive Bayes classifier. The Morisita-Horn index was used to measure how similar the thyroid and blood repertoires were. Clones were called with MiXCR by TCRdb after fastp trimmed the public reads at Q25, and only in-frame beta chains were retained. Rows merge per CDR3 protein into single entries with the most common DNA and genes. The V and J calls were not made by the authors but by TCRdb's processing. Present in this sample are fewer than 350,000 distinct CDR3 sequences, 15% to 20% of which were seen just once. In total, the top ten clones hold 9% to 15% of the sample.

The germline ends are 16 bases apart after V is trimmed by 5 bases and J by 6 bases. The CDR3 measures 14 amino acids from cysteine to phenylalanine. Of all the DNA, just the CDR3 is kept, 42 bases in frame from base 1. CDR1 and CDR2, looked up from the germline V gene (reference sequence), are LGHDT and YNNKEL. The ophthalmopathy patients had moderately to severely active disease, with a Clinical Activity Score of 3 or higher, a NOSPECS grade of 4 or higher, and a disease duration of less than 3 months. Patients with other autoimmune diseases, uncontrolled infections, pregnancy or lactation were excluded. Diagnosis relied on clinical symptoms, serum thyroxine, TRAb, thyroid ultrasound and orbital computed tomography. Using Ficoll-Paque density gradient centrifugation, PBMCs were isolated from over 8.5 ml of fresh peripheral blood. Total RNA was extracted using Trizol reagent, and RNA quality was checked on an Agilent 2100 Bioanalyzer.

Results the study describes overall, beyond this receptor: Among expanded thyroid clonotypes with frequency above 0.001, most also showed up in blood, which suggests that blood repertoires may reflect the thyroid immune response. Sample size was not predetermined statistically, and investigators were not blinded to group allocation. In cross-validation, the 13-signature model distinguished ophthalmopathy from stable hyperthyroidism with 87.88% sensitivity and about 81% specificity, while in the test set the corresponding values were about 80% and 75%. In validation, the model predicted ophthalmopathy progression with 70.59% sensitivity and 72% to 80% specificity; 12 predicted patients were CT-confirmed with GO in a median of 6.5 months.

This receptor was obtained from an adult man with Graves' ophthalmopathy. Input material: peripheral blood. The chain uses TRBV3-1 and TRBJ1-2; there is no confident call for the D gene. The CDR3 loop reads CASSYRTGVDGYTF. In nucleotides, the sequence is TGTGCCAGCAGCTATAGAACGGGTGTGGATGGCTACACCTTC.